The 26 T cell receptor beta chains given below trace back to one sample, sequenced in a study of identifying expanded T cells in peripheral blood. Data came from immunoSEQ multiplex PCR; TCRdb stores just in-frame clones and leaves some out. This sample carries roughly 82,000 clones, 70% to 90% of them seen once, and the ten largest clones take around a sixth. The sample taken for sequencing was blood. Receptors originate from a person between 18 and 70 years old in good health.

The chain couples TRBV28 to TRBJ1-4, with D uncertain. The germline gives CDR1 MDHEN, CDR2 SYDVKM. The CDR3 runs to 14 residues. Trimming left V 5 bases short and J 8 bases short, with 15 bases between. The CDR3 DNA reads as TGTGCCAGCAGTACGGACCGGGGTTCGGAAAAACTGTTTTTT. Its protein is CASSTDRGSEKLFF.

V and J are TRBV7-2 and TRBJ2-5; TRBD2 might be the D (6 bases). The CDR3 runs 15 residues. V dropped 0 bases and J dropped 7 bases, with 15 bases sitting between them. Germline values: CDR1 SGHTA, CDR2 FQGNSA. The DNA for the CDR3 is TGTGCCAGCAGCTTAGCCCCGCCGATGGGGGGGACCCAGTACTTC. It is translated as CASSLAPPMGGTQYF. Drawing the rest from reference TRBV7-2 and TRBJ2-5, the complete variable domain is GAGVSQSPSNKVTEKGKDVELRCDPISGHTALYWYRQSLGQGLEFLIYFQGNSAPDKSGLPSDRFSAERTGGSVSTLTIQRTQQEDSAVYLCASSLAPPMGGTQYFGPGTRLLVL.

The chain employs TRBV6-1 and TRBJ2-7; D possibly corresponds to TRBD1 (6 bases). The CDR3 spans 14 residues. V dropped 0 bases and J dropped 6 bases, with 12 bases sitting between them. Germline V CDR1 and CDR2: MNHNS, SASEGT. The CDR3 bases are TGTGCCAGCAGTGAAGCGACTACAGGGAGCGAGCAGTACTTC. This gives the protein CASSEATTGSEQYF.

The chain combines TRBV28 with TRBJ1-5, with 7 bases identical to TRBD1. The CDR3 has 16 amino acids. Trimming took 7 bases from V and 5 from J; bases not matched to a gene: 14. Germline V gives CDR1 MDHEN, CDR2 SYDVKM. CDR3 in DNA: TGTGCCAGCAAAGGGGGCGGCAGGGGGAAGGATCAGCCCCAGCATTTT. Translation: CASKGGGRGKDQPQHF.

The rearrangement joins TRBV30 to TRBJ2-7; no reliable D call. Trimming shortened V by 2 bases and J by 6 bases, and 8 bases separated the two germline ends. Germline lookup yields CDR1 GTSNPN and CDR2 SVGIG (reference sequence). The CDR3 consists of 11 residues. CDR3 amino acids: CAWSHPLEQYF. The CDR3 bases are TGTGCCTGGAGTCATCCACTCGAGCAGTACTTC.

The chain couples TRBV18 to TRBJ2-7; 10 bases match TRBD2. Unmatched junction bases numbered 8, after V lost 10 bases and J lost 5 bases. This CDR3 has 13 amino acids. In germline, CDR1 is KGHSH, CDR2 LQKENI. The chain's CDR3 is CAILGLAAHEQYF. CDR3 in DNA: TGTGCCATCCTAGGACTAGCGGCGCACGAGCAGTACTTC. The variable domain in full, with the rest retrieved from reference TRBV18 and TRBJ2-7, is NAGVMQNPRHLVRRRGQEARLRCSPMKGHSHVYWYRQLPEEGLKFMVYLQKENIIDESGMPKERFSAEFPKEGPSILRIQQVVRGDSAAYFCAILGLAAHEQYFGPGTRLTVT.

This clone occurred a few times. The chain recombines TRBV6-6 with TRBJ1-2, with TRBD1 matching 7 bases. V lost 7 bases to trimming and J lost 3 bases; unmatched junction nucleotides: 8. This CDR3 contains 14 residues. CDR1 MNHNY and CDR2 SVGAGI come from the germline V gene (reference sequence). CDR3 protein: CASTTDRDHYGYTF. CDR3 coding DNA: TGTGCCAGCACCACAGACAGGGACCACTATGGCTACACCTTC.

The V call is TRBV7-2, the J call TRBJ2-1; D not resolved. V lost 6 bases, J lost 9 bases, and 12 bases lay in between. CDR3 size: 12 residues. Germline CDR1 SGHTA, CDR2 FQGNSA. The CDR3 DNA sequence: TGTGCCAGCAGTACCATATTGGGTGAGCAGTTCTTC. It translates to CASSTILGEQFF. The full variable domain, with the rest looked up from reference TRBV7-2 and TRBJ2-1, is GAGVSQSPSNKVTEKGKDVELRCDPISGHTALYWYRQSLGQGLEFLIYFQGNSAPDKSGLPSDRFSAERTGGSVSTLTIQRTQQEDSAVYLCASSTILGEQFFGPGTRLTVL.

The rearrangement links TRBV19 to TRBJ2-1, with D possibly being TRBD2 (6 bases). The CDR3 is 14 amino acids. The germline CDR1 and CDR2 sequences are LNHDA and SQIVND (reference sequence). V was cut by 3 bases and J by 7 bases, with 13 bases left in between. In nucleotides, the CDR3 is TGTGCCAGTAGTATTTCCCCGGGGGAGAATGAGCAGTTCTTC. It specifies CASSISPGENEQFF.

The J gene is TRBJ2-2, the V gene TRBV7-2; a weak D match, TRBD1 (5 bases). V was cut by 5 bases and J by 1 base, with 14 bases left in between. CDR3 length: 16 amino acids. Germline CDR1 SGHTA, CDR2 FQGNSA. As DNA, the CDR3 is TGTGCCAGCAGCCCAGTGGGAACAGGGAACACCGGGGAGCTGTTTTTT. This encodes CASSPVGTGNTGELFF.

V gene TRBV5-6 combines with J gene TRBJ2-3; D remains unclear. The V end was cut by 1 base, the J end by 0 bases, with 9 bases between. CDR1 and CDR2 (germline): SGHDT, YYEEEE. The CDR3 consists of 15 residues. CDR3 sequence: CASSLISGSTDTQYF. The CDR3 DNA follows: TGTGCCAGCAGCTTGATCTCGGGTAGCACAGATACGCAGTATTTT.

The rearrangement joins TRBV28 to TRBJ1-4; no reliable D call. Germline values: CDR1 MDHEN, CDR2 SYDVKM. Trimming shortened V by 3 bases and J by 6 bases, and 17 bases separated the two germline ends. The CDR3 runs 16 residues. The CDR3 loop reads CASSLGGNAGYEKLFF. CDR3 nucleotide sequence: TGTGCCAGCAGTTTGGGAGGGAACGCTGGGTATGAAAAACTGTTTTTT.

This sequence joins TRBV19 and TRBJ1-5; 8 bases are shared with TRBD1. The CDR3 sequence is 13 residues long. With 8 bases clipped from V and 5 bases from J, the junction kept 5 bases outside the gene matches. Germline CDR1 LNHDA, CDR2 SQIVND (reference sequence). In DNA, the CDR3 is TGTGCCAGTTTGGGACAGGACTATCAGCCCCAGCATTTT. It yields the protein CASLGQDYQPQHF.

This sequence joins TRBV25-1 and TRBJ1-5, with D perhaps matching TRBD1 (6 bases). There are 16 residues in the CDR3. Trimming pared 10 bases from V and 2 bases from J, leaving 21 bases between. Germline V gene data show CDR1 as MGHDK and CDR2 as SYGVNS. CDR3 bases: TGTGCCACCAGAGATGGGAGGGCAGGGGGCAATCAGCCCCAGCATTTT. It is translated as CATRDGRAGGNQPQHF.

This clone has a handful of counts. This chain uses TRBV7-8 with TRBJ1-2; D not certain. Per the germline V gene, CDR1 is SGHVS and CDR2 is FQNEAQ. The CDR3 consists of 17 residues. V lost 1 base and J lost 3, with 18 bases in between. CDR3 DNA: TGTGCCAGCAGCTTAGTAGCGGGGAGCGCGAGTTACTATGGCTACACCTTC. Its translation: CASSLVAGSASYYGYTF.

CDR3 sequence: CASSPLNGANTEAFF. CDR3 DNA: TGTGCCAGCAGCCCCCTAAATGGGGCCAACACTGAAGCTTTCTTT. The chain carries TRBV9 and TRBJ1-1; the D gene is possibly TRBD1 (5 bases). V lost 4 bases and J lost 2, with 15 bases in between. Germline loops: CDR1 SGDLS, CDR2 YYNGEE. The CDR3 runs 15 residues.

This rearrangement joins TRBV30 to TRBJ2-7; 9 bases map to TRBD2. CDR1 GTSNPN and CDR2 SVGIG come from the germline V gene (reference sequence). This CDR3 region has 15 residues. V lost 4 bases and J lost 0; bases outside the gene matches: 7. Written as DNA, the CDR3 is TGTGCCTGGACCCCCGGAGCGGGAGGCTCCTACGAGCAGTACTTC. Its protein product is CAWTPGAGGSYEQYF. Full variable domain (remainder filled in from reference TRBV30 and TRBJ2-7): SQTIHQWPATLVQPVGSPLSLECTVEGTSNPNLYWYRQAAGRGLQLLFYSVGIGQISSEVPQNLSASRPQDRQFILSSKKLLLSDSGFYLCAWTPGAGGSYEQYFGPGTRLTVT.

The chain uses TRBV10-3 and TRBJ2-3; D possibly corresponds to TRBD1 (7 bases). V was pared by 4 bases and J by 0 bases, with 29 bases between. There are 21 residues in the CDR3. Germline loops: CDR1 ENHRY, CDR2 SYGVKD. In DNA, the CDR3 is TGTGCCATCAGTGGAATCTACGGACAGGTGGCGGGGACCCTTAGCACAGATACGCAGTATTTT. This encodes CAISGIYGQVAGTLSTDTQYF.

The chain employs TRBV4-3 and TRBJ1-6, with 7 positions matching TRBD1. The CDR3 sequence is 17 residues long. Germline CDR1 reads LGHNA; CDR2 reads YSLEER. The junction had 7 bases not matched to a gene; V was cut back by 0 bases and J by 5 bases. The CDR3 reads CASSQEAAGGNNSPLHF. In DNA form, the CDR3 reads TGCGCCAGCAGCCAAGAAGCAGCAGGGGGAAATAATTCACCCCTCCACTTT.

This clone was seen a handful of times. This rearrangement joins TRBV2 to TRBJ2-3; no clear D gene. The V end lost 4 bases, the J end lost 3 bases, and 5 bases lay between the germline ends. Per the germline V gene, CDR1 is SNHLY and CDR2 is FYNNEI. The CDR3 loop spans 12 amino acids. CDR3 bases: TGTGCCAGCAGTGCAGAGACAGATACGCAGTATTTT. Protein: CASSAETDTQYF.

This clone was seen only a few times. The gene calls are TRBV6-5 and TRBJ1-2; 8 bases match TRBD1. V shed 5 bases and J 2 bases; nucleotides not matched to a gene: 4. The CDR3 spans 14 residues. In germline, CDR1 is MNHEY, CDR2 SVGAGI. For the CDR3, the DNA is TGTGCCAGCAGTAGGGGACAGGCCAACTATGGCTACACCTTC. Protein: CASSRGQANYGYTF.

The chain couples TRBV15 to TRBJ2-1; D unresolved. The CDR3 is 13 residues long. The V gene's germline CDR1 is LNHNV and CDR2 YYDKDF (reference sequence). V was clipped by 0 bases and J by 9 bases, with 9 bases between them. CDR3 amino acids: CATSRDRGFEQFF. CDR3 sequence (DNA): TGTGCCACCAGCAGAGATCGAGGTTTTGAGCAGTTCTTC. The entire variable domain, with the rest obtained from reference TRBV15 and TRBJ2-1, is as follows: DAMVIQNPRYQVTQFGKPVTLSCSQTLNHNVMYWYQQKSSQAPKLLFHYYDKDFNNEADTPDNFQSRRPNTSFCFLDIRSPGLGDTAMYLCATSRDRGFEQFFGPGTRLTVL.

The chain combines TRBV7-2 with TRBJ2-2; 8 bases map to TRBD1. The germline gives CDR1 SGHTA, CDR2 FQGNSA. The CDR3 has 16 amino acids. J was trimmed by 4 bases and V by 5 bases; bases with no gene match: 9. The DNA for the CDR3 is TGTGCCAGCAGCACTCGACAGGGGATAATCACCGGGGAGCTGTTTTTT. This encodes CASSTRQGIITGELFF.

This chain links TRBV10-3 with TRBJ2-1, with 14 positions matching TRBD2. The CDR3 is 16 amino acids. V was clipped by 8 bases and J by 9 bases; unmatched bases: 12. Germline-derived CDR1 and CDR2 are ENHRY and SYGVKD. The CDR3 nucleotides read TGTGCCATCGCCGAAGCCGGGACTAGCGGGAGATCTGAGCAGTTCTTC. This gives the protein CAIAEAGTSGRSEQFF.

The chain couples TRBV4-2 to TRBJ2-2, with D unclear. The V end was cut by 2 bases, the J end by 7 bases, with 14 bases between. CDR1 and CDR2 from the germline V gene are LGHNA and YNFKEQ. The CDR3 runs 15 residues. CDR3 sequence reads: CASSQRANSGGELFF. The DNA of the CDR3 is TGTGCCAGCAGCCAAAGAGCTAATTCTGGCGGGGAGCTGTTTTTT.

This clone was counted only a few times. The chain carries TRBV9 and TRBJ2-7; 9 bases are a match to TRBD1. The CDR3 totals 16 residues. The V and J ends lost 3 bases and 4 bases, in that order; junction bases with no gene match: 11. Per the germline V gene, CDR1 is SGDLS and CDR2 is YYNGEE. CDR3 amino acids: CASSAAPGTGWYEQYF. The CDR3 DNA sequence: TGTGCCAGCAGCGCCGCCCCCGGGACAGGGTGGTACGAGCAGTACTTC.